This T cell receptor beta chain appears in the sequencing data of a study of T cells after yellow fever vaccination. TCRdb re-called the 5' RACE reads through MiXCR, storing one row per CDR3 protein. Of 90,000 to 130,000 distinct CDR3 sequences listed, roughly 8.4% are singletons. Germline loops: CDR1 ENHRY, CDR2 SYGVKD. Trimming cost V 4 bases and J 2 bases; bases outside gene matches: 3. The CDR3 runs 15 residues. The table lists this clonotype with many counts. The chain carries TRBV10-3 and TRBJ2-3; 10 positions agree with TRBD2. The TCR was taken from a man aged 25 to 40 who received the YFV17D yellow fever vaccine. Specimen: CD8+ T cells sorted from PBMCs, collected 45 days after the yellow fever booster vaccination. CDR3 nucleotides: TGTGCCATCAGTGCGCTAGCGGGGGACACAGATACGCAGTATTTT. This encodes CAISALAGDTDTQYF.